The sequence of this T cell receptor (beta chain) was determined in a study of OX40 agonist ivuxolimab in advanced cancers. In the study overall: Participants averaged approximately 61 years of age (range roughly 20 to 90) and were less than 85% male. Among those treated, three patients had partial responses, one with hepatocellular carcinoma and two with cutaneous melanoma. Points from the study as a whole: Blood T cells, both CD4+ and CD8+, expanded clonally by week 6 at 0.1 to 3.0 mg/kg. Researchers did not establish what antigens the expanded peripheral T cells target.

Libraries were prepared by immunoSEQ multiplex PCR; TCRdb keeps only in-frame clonotypes and omits some of them. This table has 60,000 to 95,000 clones, less than 90% appearing once. As to this clone: Its antigen remains unknown.

This sequence was found in an adult with an advanced solid tumor such as melanoma, head and neck, liver or kidney cancer. Here the sequenced sample was CD4+ or CD8+ T cells sorted from blood, taken in a trial of the OX40 agonist ivuxolimab.

The CDR3 DNA follows: TGTGCCTGGAAGTGGGGGGAACTTTCCTACGAGCAGTACTTC. Protein product: CAWKWGELSYEQYF. V usage is TRBV30 and J usage is TRBJ2-7; D may be TRBD2 (6 bases). Trimming removed 4 bases from V and 1 base from J, with 14 bases in between. CDR3 length: 14 residues. From germline, CDR1 is GTSNPN and CDR2 SVGIG (reference sequence).